This TCR beta chain emerged from a study of T cells expressing NK-cell markers. From its re-call of the 5' RACE reads, TCRdb lists each CDR3 protein once, without DNA. Its table records some 460,000 distinct CDR3 sequences. The CDR3 loop spans 13 amino acids. Per germline, CDR1 DFQATT and CDR2 SNEGSKA (reference sequence). The chain carries TRBV20-1 and TRBJ2-5. This receptor was identified in a woman between 50 and 59 years old in good health. The specimen sequenced was blood T cells: a sorted CD56 or NKG2C T cell subset, CD4+ or CD8+ T cells, or bulk PBMC T cells (not recorded which). CDR3 region: CSARVPGQETQYF.